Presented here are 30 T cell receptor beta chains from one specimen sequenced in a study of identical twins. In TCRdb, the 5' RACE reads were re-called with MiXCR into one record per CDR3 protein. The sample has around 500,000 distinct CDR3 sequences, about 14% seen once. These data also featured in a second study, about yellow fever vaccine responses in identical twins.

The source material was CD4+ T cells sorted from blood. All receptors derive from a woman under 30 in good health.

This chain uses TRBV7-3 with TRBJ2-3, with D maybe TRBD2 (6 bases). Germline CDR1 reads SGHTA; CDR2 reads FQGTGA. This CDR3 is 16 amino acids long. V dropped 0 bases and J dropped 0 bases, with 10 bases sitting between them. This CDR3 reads CASSLTRDSSTDTQYF. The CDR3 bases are TGTGCCAGCAGCTTAACGAGGGACTCGAGCACAGATACGCAGTATTTT.

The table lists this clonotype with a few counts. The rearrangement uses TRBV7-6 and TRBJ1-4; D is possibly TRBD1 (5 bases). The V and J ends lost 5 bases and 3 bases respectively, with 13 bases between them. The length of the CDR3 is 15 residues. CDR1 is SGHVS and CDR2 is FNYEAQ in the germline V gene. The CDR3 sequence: CASSPRGRANEKLFF. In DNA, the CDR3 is TGTGCCAGCAGCCCCCGGGGCAGGGCTAATGAAAAACTGTTTTTT.

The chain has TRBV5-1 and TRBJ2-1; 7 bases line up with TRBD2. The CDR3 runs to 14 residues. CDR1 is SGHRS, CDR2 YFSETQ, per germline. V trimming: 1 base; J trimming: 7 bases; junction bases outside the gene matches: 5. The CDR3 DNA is TGCGCCAGCAGCTTGTTTATTAGCGGGAATGAGCAGTTCTTC. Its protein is CASSLFISGNEQFF.

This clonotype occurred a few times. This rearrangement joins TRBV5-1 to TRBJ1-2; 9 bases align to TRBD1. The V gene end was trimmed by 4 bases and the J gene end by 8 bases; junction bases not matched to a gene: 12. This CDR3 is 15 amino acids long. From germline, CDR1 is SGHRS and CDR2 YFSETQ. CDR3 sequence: CASSNQPGQGIGYTF. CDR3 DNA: TGCGCCAGCAGCAACCAGCCGGGACAGGGTATCGGCTACACCTTC.

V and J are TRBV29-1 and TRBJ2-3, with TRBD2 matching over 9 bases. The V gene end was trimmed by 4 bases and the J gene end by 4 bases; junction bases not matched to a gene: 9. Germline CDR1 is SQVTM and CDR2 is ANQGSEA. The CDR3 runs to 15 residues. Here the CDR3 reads CSVVGLAGNADTQYF. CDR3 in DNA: TGCAGCGTTGTAGGCCTAGCGGGAAATGCAGATACGCAGTATTTT.

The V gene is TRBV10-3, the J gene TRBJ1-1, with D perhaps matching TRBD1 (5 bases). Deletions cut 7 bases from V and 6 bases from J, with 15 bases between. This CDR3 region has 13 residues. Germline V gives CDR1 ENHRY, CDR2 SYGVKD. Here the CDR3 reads CAITWDLGSEAFF. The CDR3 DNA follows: TGTGCCATCACATGGGACCTCGGATCTGAAGCTTTCTTT.

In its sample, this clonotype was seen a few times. CDR3 DNA: TGTGCCACCAGCACCTATCGACAGATCACCGGGGAGCTGTTTTTT. Translating it yields CATSTYRQITGELFF. This chain links TRBV15 with TRBJ2-2; D is perhaps TRBD1 (5 bases). The germline V gene has CDR1 LNHNV and CDR2 YYDKDF (reference sequence). Trimming removed 4 bases at V and 4 bases at J, with 13 bases between. This CDR3 is 15 amino acids long.

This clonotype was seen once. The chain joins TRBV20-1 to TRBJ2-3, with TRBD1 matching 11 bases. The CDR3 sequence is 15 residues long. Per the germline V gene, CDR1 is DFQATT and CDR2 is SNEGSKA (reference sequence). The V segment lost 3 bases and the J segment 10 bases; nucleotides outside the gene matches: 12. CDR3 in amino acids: CSASRDRGSQWPQYF. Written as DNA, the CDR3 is TGCAGTGCTAGTCGGGACAGGGGGTCACAGTGGCCGCAGTATTTT.

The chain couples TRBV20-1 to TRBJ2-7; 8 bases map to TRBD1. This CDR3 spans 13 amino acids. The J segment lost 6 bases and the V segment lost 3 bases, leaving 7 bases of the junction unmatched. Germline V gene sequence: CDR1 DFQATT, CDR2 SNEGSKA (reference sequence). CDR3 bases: TGCAGTGCTAGGGACAGGGTCTTAGGCGAGCAGTACTTC. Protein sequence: CSARDRVLGEQYF.

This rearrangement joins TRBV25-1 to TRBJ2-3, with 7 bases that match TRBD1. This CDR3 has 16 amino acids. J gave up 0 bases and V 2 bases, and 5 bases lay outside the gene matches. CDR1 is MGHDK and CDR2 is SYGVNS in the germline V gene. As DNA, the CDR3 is TGTGCCAGCAGTGAAGTAGGGGGCTGGAGCACAGATACGCAGTATTTT. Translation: CASSEVGGWSTDTQYF.

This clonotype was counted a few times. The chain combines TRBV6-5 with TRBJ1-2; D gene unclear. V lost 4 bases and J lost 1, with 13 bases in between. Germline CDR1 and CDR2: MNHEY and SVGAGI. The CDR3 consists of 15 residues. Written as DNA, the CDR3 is TGTGCCAGCAGTTCCCCCGCGGGAAATAACTATGGCTACACCTTC. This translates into CASSSPAGNNYGYTF.

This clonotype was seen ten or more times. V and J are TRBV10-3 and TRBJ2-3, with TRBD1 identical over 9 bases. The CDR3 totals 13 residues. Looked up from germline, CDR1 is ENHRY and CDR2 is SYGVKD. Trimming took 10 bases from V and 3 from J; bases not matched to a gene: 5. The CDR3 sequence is CATGTGKTDTQYF. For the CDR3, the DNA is TGTGCCACCGGGACAGGGAAGACAGATACGCAGTATTTT.

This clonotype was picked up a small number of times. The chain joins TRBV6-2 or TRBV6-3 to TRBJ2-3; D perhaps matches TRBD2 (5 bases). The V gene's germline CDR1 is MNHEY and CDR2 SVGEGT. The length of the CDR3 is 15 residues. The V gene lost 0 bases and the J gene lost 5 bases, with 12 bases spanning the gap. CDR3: CASSYSRGHRDTQYF. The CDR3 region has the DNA TGTGCCAGCAGTTACTCTCGGGGTCACCGAGATACGCAGTATTTT.

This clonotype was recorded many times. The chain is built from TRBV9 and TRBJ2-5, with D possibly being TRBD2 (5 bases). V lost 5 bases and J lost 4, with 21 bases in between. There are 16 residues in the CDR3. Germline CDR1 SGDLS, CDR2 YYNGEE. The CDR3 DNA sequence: TGTGCCAGCAGAAACGGAGGAGGAGGTTCTATAGAGACCCAGTACTTC. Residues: CASRNGGGGSIETQYF.

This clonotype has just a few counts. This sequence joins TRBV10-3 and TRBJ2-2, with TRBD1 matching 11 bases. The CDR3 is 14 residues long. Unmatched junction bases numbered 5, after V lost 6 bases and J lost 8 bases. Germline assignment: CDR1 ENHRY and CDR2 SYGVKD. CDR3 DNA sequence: TGTGCCATCAGCGGACAGGGGGCGAGTGGGGAGCTGTTTTTT. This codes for CAISGQGASGELFF.

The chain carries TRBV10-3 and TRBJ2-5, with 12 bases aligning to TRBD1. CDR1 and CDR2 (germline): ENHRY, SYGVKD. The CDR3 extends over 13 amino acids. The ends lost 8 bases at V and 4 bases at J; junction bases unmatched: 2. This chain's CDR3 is CAIGTGGGETQYF. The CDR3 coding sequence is TGTGCCATCGGGACAGGGGGCGGAGAGACCCAGTACTTC.

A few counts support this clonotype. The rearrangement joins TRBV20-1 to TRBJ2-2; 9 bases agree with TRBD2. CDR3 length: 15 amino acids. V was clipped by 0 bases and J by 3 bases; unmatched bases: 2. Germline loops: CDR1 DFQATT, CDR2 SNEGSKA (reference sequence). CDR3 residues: CSARDTSGHTGELFF. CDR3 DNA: TGCAGTGCTAGAGATACTAGCGGGCACACCGGGGAGCTGTTTTTT.

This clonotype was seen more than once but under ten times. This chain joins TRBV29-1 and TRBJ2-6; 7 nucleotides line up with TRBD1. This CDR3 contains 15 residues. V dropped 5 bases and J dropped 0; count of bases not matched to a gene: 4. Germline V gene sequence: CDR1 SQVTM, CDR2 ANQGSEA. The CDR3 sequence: CSVRDRSSGANVLTF. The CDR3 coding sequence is TGCAGCGTTCGGGACAGAAGCTCTGGGGCCAACGTCCTGACTTTC.

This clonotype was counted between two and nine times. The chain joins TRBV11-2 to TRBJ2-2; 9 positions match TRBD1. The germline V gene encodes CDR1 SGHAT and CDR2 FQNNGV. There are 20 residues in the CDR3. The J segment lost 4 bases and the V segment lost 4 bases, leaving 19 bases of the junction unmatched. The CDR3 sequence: CASSYPPGQGSRSVTGELFF. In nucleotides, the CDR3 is TGTGCCAGCAGCTATCCACCTGGACAGGGGAGTAGGTCGGTCACCGGGGAGCTGTTTTTT.

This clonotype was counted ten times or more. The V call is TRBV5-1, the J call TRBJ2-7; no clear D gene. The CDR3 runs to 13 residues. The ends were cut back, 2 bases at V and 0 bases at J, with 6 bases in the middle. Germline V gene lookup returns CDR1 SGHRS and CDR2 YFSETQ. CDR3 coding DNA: TGCGCCAGCAGCTTAGCGAGCTCCTACGAGCAGTACTTC. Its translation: CASSLASSYEQYF.

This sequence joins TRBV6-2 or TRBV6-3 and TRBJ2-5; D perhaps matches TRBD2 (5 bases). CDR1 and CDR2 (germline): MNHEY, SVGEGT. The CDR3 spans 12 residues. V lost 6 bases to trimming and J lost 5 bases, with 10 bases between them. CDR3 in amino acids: CASRGLTETQYF. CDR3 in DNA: TGTGCCAGCAGAGGACTTACGGAGACCCAGTACTTC.

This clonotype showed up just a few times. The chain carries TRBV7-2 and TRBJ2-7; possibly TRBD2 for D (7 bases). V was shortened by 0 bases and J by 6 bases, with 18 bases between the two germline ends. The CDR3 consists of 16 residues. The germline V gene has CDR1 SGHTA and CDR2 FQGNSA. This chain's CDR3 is CASSLAGVGGAFEQYF. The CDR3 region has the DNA TGTGCCAGCAGCTTAGCGGGGGTAGGGGGGGCTTTCGAGCAGTACTTC. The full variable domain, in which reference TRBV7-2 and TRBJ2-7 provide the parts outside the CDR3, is GAGVSQSPSNKVTEKGKDVELRCDPISGHTALYWYRQSLGQGLEFLIYFQGNSAPDKSGLPSDRFSAERTGGSVSTLTIQRTQQEDSAVYLCASSLAGVGGAFEQYFGPGTRLTVT.

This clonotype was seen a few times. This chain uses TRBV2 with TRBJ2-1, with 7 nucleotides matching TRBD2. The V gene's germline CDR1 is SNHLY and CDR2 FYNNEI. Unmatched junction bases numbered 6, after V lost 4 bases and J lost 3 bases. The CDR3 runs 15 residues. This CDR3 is CASSGRGDGYNEQFF. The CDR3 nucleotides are TGTGCCAGCAGTGGTCGGGGGGATGGCTACAATGAGCAGTTCTTC.

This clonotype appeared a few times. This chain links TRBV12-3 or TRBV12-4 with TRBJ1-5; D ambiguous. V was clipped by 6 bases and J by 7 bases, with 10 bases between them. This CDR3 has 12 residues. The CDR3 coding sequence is TGTGCCAGCAGGCGGGGAGTCCAGCCCCAGCATTTT. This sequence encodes CASRRGVQPQHF.

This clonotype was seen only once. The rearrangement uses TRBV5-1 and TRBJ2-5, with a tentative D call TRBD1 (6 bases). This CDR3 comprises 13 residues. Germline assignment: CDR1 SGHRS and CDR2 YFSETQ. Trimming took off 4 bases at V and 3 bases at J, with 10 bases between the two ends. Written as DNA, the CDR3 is TGCGCCAGCAGCCATAGGACAGAAGAGACCCAGTACTTC. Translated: CASSHRTEETQYF.

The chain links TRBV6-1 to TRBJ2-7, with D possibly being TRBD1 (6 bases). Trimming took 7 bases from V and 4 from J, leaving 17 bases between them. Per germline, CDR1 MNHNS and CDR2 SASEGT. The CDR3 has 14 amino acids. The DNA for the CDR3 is TGTGCCAGCACCGGGACAACGGGACGGTACGAGCAGTACTTC. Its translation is CASTGTTGRYEQYF.

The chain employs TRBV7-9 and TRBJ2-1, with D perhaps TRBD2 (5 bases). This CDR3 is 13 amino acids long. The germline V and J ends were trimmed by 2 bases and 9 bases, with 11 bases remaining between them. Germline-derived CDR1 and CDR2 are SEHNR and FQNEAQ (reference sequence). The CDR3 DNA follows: TGTGCCAGCAGCTTAACTAGATCCCTTGAGCAGTTCTTC. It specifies CASSLTRSLEQFF.

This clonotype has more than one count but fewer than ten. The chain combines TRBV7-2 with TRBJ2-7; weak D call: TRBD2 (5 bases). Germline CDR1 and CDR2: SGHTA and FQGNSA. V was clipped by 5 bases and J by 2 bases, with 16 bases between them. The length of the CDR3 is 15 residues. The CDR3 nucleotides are TGTGCCAGCAGCGCTGAGATAAGCGGACCCTACGAGCAGTACTTC. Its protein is CASSAEISGPYEQYF.

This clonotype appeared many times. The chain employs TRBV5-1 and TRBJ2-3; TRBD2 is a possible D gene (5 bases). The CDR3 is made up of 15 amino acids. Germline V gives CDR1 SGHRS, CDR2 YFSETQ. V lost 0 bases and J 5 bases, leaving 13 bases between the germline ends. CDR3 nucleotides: TGCGCCAGCAGCTTGGTGGCGGAACGGGGAGATACGCAGTATTTT. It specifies CASSLVAERGDTQYF.

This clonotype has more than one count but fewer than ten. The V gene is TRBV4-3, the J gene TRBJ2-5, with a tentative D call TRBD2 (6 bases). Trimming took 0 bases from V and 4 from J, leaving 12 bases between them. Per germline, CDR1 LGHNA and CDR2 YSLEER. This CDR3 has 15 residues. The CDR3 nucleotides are TGCGCCAGCAGCCAAGACGGAGAAGCGGGAGAGACCCAGTACTTC. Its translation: CASSQDGEAGETQYF.